The entry below gives a single T cell receptor (beta chain) sequence along with its context. The data stem from a study of cytomegalovirus exposure and HLA in healthy donors. CDR1 and CDR2 from the germline V gene are SGHVS and FQNEAQ. The CDR3 is 18 residues long. Deletions cut 5 bases from V and 0 bases from J, with 20 bases between. The PCR was carried out with 60 Vbeta primers and 13 Jbeta primers. Clones were read by immunoSEQ multiplex PCR, and TCRdb kept only the in-frame ones, dropping some. This table holds approximately 130,000 clones. The V call is TRBV7-8, the J call TRBJ1-5, with D unresolved. The sample taken for sequencing was PBMCs. This receptor was identified in a woman aged 55-70 years in good health and CMV-seronegative. The CDR3 spells CASSPKLGQPYSNQPQHF. CDR3 nucleotide sequence: TGTGCCAGCAGCCCGAAACTAGGGCAGCCCTATAGCAATCAGCCCCAGCATTTT.